This T cell receptor beta chain was obtained from a study of early T cells in non-severe SARS-CoV-2 infection. Study overall: Whole-blood bulk RNA, unsorted, was sequenced, and chains were unpaired. Regarding the study as a whole: The matching step, a VDJdb search, favored anti-spike CD8 responses and missed private and CD4 specificities.

Individual cDNA molecules each received unique molecular identifiers attached to them. TCRdb reanalysed the 5' RACE reads using MiXCR and keeps one entry per CDR3 protein. This table has 30,000 to 40,000 distinct CDR3 sequences, approximately 5% appearing once. Details on this clonotype: As yet, its antigen is unknown.

V shed 0 bases and J shed 7 bases, with 11 bases lying between them. There are 14 residues in the CDR3. Germline assignment: CDR1 ENHRY and CDR2 SYGVKD. Sequencing used whole blood. The source of this sequence is an adult who was a healthcare worker with PCR-confirmed SARS-CoV-2 infection or an uninfected control (not recorded which). V is TRBV10-3 and J is TRBJ2-3; D not certain. The CDR3: CAISESNSRNTQYF. The CDR3 nucleotides read TGTGCCATCAGTGAGTCAAACAGCAGAAATACGCAGTATTTT.